This T cell receptor (beta chain) was found in a study of control samples from healthy donors and cancer patients. Repertoires were generated with immunoSEQ multiplex PCR, while TCRdb's copy carries only in-frame clones and drops some. Of 120,000 or so clones detected, about 83% appear once; the ten largest clones hold 9% to 14%. With 3 bases removed from V and 4 bases from J, the gap between germline ends came to 12 bases. Per the germline V gene, CDR1 is DFQATT and CDR2 is SNEGSKA (reference sequence). The CDR3 extends over 13 amino acids. The chain is built from TRBV20-1 and TRBJ1-2; tentatively, D is TRBD1 (5 bases). The TCR was taken from a man aged 25-45 years in good health. Sequences were obtained from blood. CDR3 sequence (DNA): TGCAGTGCTAGTGCTCGAGGGGTCTATGGCTACACCTTC. Translating it yields CSASARGVYGYTF.